Shown below are 32 T cell receptor beta chains from a single sample sequenced in a study of identical twins' blood T cells. TCRdb itself ran the 5' RACE reads through MiXCR, one entry per CDR3 protein. This table holds roughly 340,000 distinct CDR3 sequences, 28% found once. Material: PBMCs. These receptors were obtained from a woman aged 18 to 55 in good health.

The chain employs TRBV20-1 and TRBJ1-4; tentatively, D is TRBD1 (5 bases). Trimming shortened V by 4 bases and J by 7 bases, and 10 bases separated the two germline ends. The germline gives CDR1 DFQATT, CDR2 SNEGSKA (reference sequence). The CDR3 runs to 12 residues. The CDR3, as DNA: TGCAGTGCTATAGGGGCTACTGAAAAACTGTTTTTT. It encodes CSAIGATEKLFF.

The table lists this clonotype with a few counts. J is TRBJ1-2 and V is TRBV19, with a possible D match to TRBD1 (5 bases). Deletions cut 3 bases from V and 8 bases from J, with 13 bases between. CDR1 and CDR2 (germline): LNHDA, SQIVND (reference sequence). The CDR3 has 13 amino acids. The CDR3 region is CASSIFQGGGYTF. In nucleotides, the CDR3 is TGTGCCAGTAGTATCTTCCAGGGTGGAGGCTACACCTTC.

The V call is TRBV7-9, the J call TRBJ1-1; D gene uncertain. The V gene's germline CDR1 is SEHNR and CDR2 FQNEAQ (reference sequence). The V and J ends lost 4 bases and 6 bases respectively, with 12 bases between them. This CDR3 is 13 amino acids long. This chain's CDR3 is CASSWEAGSEAFF. The CDR3 DNA reads TGTGCCAGCAGCTGGGAGGCTGGCTCTGAAGCTTTCTTT.

This chain joins TRBV5-1 and TRBJ1-2, with TRBD1 as a possible D gene (6 bases). This CDR3 is built from 16 residues. V dropped 1 base and J dropped 1 base, with 14 bases sitting between them. Germline values: CDR1 SGHRS, CDR2 YFSETQ. Here the CDR3 reads CASSLTMGHLNYGYTF. CDR3 nucleotides: TGCGCCAGCAGCTTGACTATGGGACACCTTAACTATGGCTACACCTTC.

The J gene is TRBJ2-1, the V gene TRBV9, with a possible D match to TRBD2 (5 bases). Trimming left V 4 bases short and J 5 bases short, with 13 bases between. This CDR3 has 14 amino acids. Germline CDR1 SGDLS, CDR2 YYNGEE. CDR3 nucleotides: TGTGCCAGCAGCCCCGAGGGAAGACACAATGAGCAGTTCTTC. It codes for CASSPEGRHNEQFF. The complete variable domain, with remaining parts taken from reference TRBV9 and TRBJ2-1, reads DSGVTQTPKHLITATGQRVTLRCSPRSGDLSVYWYQQSLDQGLQFLIQYYNGEERAKGNILERFSAQQFPDLHSELNLSSLELGDSALYFCASSPEGRHNEQFFGPGTRLTVL.

This clonotype was observed a few times. The gene calls are TRBV6-2 or TRBV6-3 and TRBJ1-2; D ambiguous. Per germline, CDR1 MNHEY and CDR2 SVGEGT. The V end was cut by 6 bases, the J end by 7 bases, with 15 bases between. This CDR3 has 13 residues. CDR3 loop: CASSLTNFFGYTF. The CDR3 nucleotides are TGTGCCAGCAGCCTGACGAACTTCTTTGGCTACACCTTC.

The chain employs TRBV25-1 and TRBJ1-1, with a tentative D call TRBD1 (6 bases). In germline, CDR1 is MGHDK, CDR2 SYGVNS. V lost 2 bases and J 11 bases, leaving 12 bases between the germline ends. The CDR3 is 12 residues long. CDR3: CASSEQGLYAFF. DNA of the CDR3: TGTGCCAGCAGTGAACAGGGGTTGTACGCTTTCTTT.

In its sample, this clonotype was seen many times. J is TRBJ1-1 and V is TRBV12-3 or TRBV12-4, with a possible D match to TRBD1 (5 bases). The CDR3 runs to 14 residues. Trimming took off 6 bases at V and 1 base at J, with 12 bases between the two ends. Written as DNA, the CDR3 is TGTGCCAGCAGGATCCCACAGGCGAACACTGAAGCTTTCTTT. This sequence encodes CASRIPQANTEAFF.

The V gene is TRBV7-8, the J gene TRBJ1-1; TRBD1 matches at 7 bases. The V gene end was trimmed by 5 bases and the J gene end by 4 bases; junction bases not matched to a gene: 7. The CDR3 contains 14 residues. Germline CDR1 reads SGHVS; CDR2 reads FQNEAQ. The CDR3 region has the DNA TGTGCCAGCAGCCGTCAGGGGGTGGCCACTGAAGCTTTCTTT. This translates into CASSRQGVATEAFF.

The genes are TRBV13 and TRBJ2-3; 9 positions match TRBD2. The CDR3 spans 18 residues. J lost 2 bases, V lost 3 bases, and 12 bases had no gene match. Germline V gene data show CDR1 as PRHDT and CDR2 as FYEKMQ (reference sequence). The CDR3 is CASSFEAGGLAITDTQYF. Here the CDR3 DNA reads TGTGCCAGCAGCTTCGAAGCGGGAGGACTAGCTATCACAGATACGCAGTATTTT.

The chain recombines TRBV7-9 with TRBJ1-2, with a weak D call TRBD1 (6 bases). The CDR3 contains 12 residues. In germline, CDR1 is SEHNR, CDR2 FQNEAQ (reference sequence). Trimming stripped 5 bases from V and 8 bases from J, with 12 bases between. The chain's CDR3 is CASSTRTVGYTF. CDR3 in DNA: TGTGCCAGCAGCACACGGACAGTAGGCTACACCTTC.

In its sample, this clonotype was seen a few times. V is TRBV18 and J is TRBJ2-2; D call uncertain. Between the trimmed V and J ends, which lost 3 bases and 7 bases, there was a span of 9 bases. Germline V gene sequence: CDR1 KGHSH, CDR2 LQKENI. The CDR3 totals 13 residues. The CDR3 region has the DNA TGTGCCAGCTCACCGATAGAAGACGGGGAGCTGTTTTTT. It specifies CASSPIEDGELFF. The full variable domain, its missing parts supplied by reference TRBV18 and TRBJ2-2, is NAGVMQNPRHLVRRRGQEARLRCSPMKGHSHVYWYRQLPEEGLKFMVYLQKENIIDESGMPKERFSAEFPKEGPSILRIQQVVRGDSAAYFCASSPIEDGELFFGEGSRLTVL.

This rearrangement joins TRBV7-9 to TRBJ1-4, with TRBD1 identical over 7 bases. The length of the CDR3 is 14 residues. V was clipped by 4 bases and J by 8 bases; unmatched bases: 7. Per germline, CDR1 SEHNR and CDR2 FQNEAQ (reference sequence). CDR3 DNA sequence: TGTGCCAGCAGCTCATCCGGGACAGAAGAAAAACTGTTTTTT. This sequence encodes CASSSSGTEEKLFF.

This clonotype was detected only a few times. The chain uses TRBV6-1 and TRBJ1-1; TRBD1 agrees at 7 bases. Germline V CDR1 and CDR2: MNHNS, SASEGT. The J segment lost 4 bases and the V segment lost 4 bases, leaving 3 bases of the junction unmatched. This CDR3 has 13 amino acids. This CDR3 is CASSGDRVTEAFF. In DNA, the CDR3 is TGTGCCAGCAGTGGCGACAGGGTCACTGAAGCTTTCTTT.

This clonotype was counted a few times. This chain uses TRBV9 with TRBJ2-2; D is possibly TRBD1 or TRBD2 (6 bases each). This CDR3 region has 15 residues. The ends were cut back, 5 bases at V and 1 base at J, with 12 bases in the middle. CDR1 and CDR2 from the germline V gene are SGDLS and YYNGEE. Here the CDR3 DNA reads TGTGCCAGCAGGCCGGGGGCGAGGAACACCGGGGAGCTGTTTTTT. This translates into CASRPGARNTGELFF.

The chain recombines TRBV11-3 with TRBJ1-1; the match to TRBD1 covers 7 bases. The germline V gene has CDR1 SGHNT and CDR2 YENEEA. V shed 5 bases and J 0 bases; nucleotides not matched to a gene: 12. The CDR3 totals 17 residues. The CDR3 here is CASSQPQGDLMNTEAFF. CDR3 sequence (DNA): TGTGCCAGCAGCCAACCTCAGGGGGACCTAATGAACACTGAAGCTTTCTTT. The variable domain in full, with the rest retrieved from reference TRBV11-3 and TRBJ1-1, is EAGVVQSPRYKIIEKKQPVAFWCNPISGHNTLYWYLQNLGQGPELLIRYENEEAVDDSQLPKDRFSAERLKGVDSTLKIQPAELGDSAVYLCASSQPQGDLMNTEAFFGQGTRLTVV.

The sample holds many counts of this clonotype. The chain carries TRBV20-1 and TRBJ2-1, with no clear D. V was trimmed by 6 bases and J by 4 bases, leaving 10 bases between them. Germline V gene sequence: CDR1 DFQATT, CDR2 SNEGSKA (reference sequence). The CDR3 is made up of 12 amino acids. CDR3 amino acids: CSAPVLYNEQFF. CDR3 DNA: TGCAGTGCGCCGGTCTTGTACAATGAGCAGTTCTTC.

In this sample, this clonotype turned up a few times. The junction does not match germline at one end; this may be a read error. The chain couples TRBV15 to TRBJ1-2; TRBD1 matches at 7 bases. Germline values: CDR1 LNHNV, CDR2 YYDKDF (reference sequence). The CDR3 extends over 14 amino acids. In DNA form, the CDR3 reads TGTGCCATCAGCCGAAACAGGGGATACTATGGCTACACCTTC. Translated: CAISRNRGYYGYTF. The entire variable domain, with the rest obtained from reference TRBV15 and TRBJ1-2, is as follows: DAMVIQNPRYQVTQFGKPVTLSCSQTLNHNVMYWYQQKSSQAPKLLFHYYDKDFNNEADTPDNFQSRRPNTSFCFLDIRSPGLGDTAMYLCAISRNRGYYGYTFGSGTRLTVV.

This clonotype was seen at least ten times. The chain links TRBV29-1 to TRBJ2-3, with 8 positions matching TRBD1. The CDR3 has 13 amino acids. The V gene's germline CDR1 is SQVTM and CDR2 ANQGSEA. J was trimmed by 3 bases and V by 6 bases; bases with no gene match: 5. DNA for the CDR3: TGCAGCGTCAGACAGGGGAGTACAGATACGCAGTATTTT. Its translation is CSVRQGSTDTQYF.

This clonotype was counted only a few times. The genes are TRBV11-2 and TRBJ2-1; D unclear. Trimming left V 1 base short and J 6 bases short, with 22 bases between. The CDR3 consists of 18 residues. Germline CDR1 SGHAT, CDR2 FQNNGV. In DNA form, the CDR3 reads TGTGCCAGCAGCTTAGCTAGGCTTACCGTGACCATCTTCAATGAGCAGTTCTTC. Amino acid sequence: CASSLARLTVTIFNEQFF.

This clonotype was observed a handful of times. This chain connects TRBV27 to TRBJ2-1; either TRBD1 or TRBD2 may supply D (6 bases each). Trimming pared 0 bases from V and 2 bases from J, leaving 8 bases between. Germline V lookup: CDR1 MNHEY, CDR2 SMNVEV (reference sequence). The CDR3 totals 15 residues. The CDR3 DNA reads as TGTGCCAGCAGTTTATCGGGGGGCCCCTACAATGAGCAGTTCTTC. Translation: CASSLSGGPYNEQFF.

The rearrangement links TRBV20-1 to TRBJ2-3; possible D gene TRBD2, 7 bases. The CDR3 extends over 14 amino acids. The germline V and J ends were trimmed by 6 bases and 2 bases, with 15 bases remaining between them. The V gene's germline CDR1 is DFQATT and CDR2 SNEGSKA (reference sequence). The CDR3 protein is CSALGGAITDTQYF. The CDR3 bases are TGCAGTGCCCTTGGGGGGGCAATCACAGATACGCAGTATTTT.

As to this clonotype: Just one base apart from a much larger clone, this may be a read error. The chain links TRBV2 to TRBJ1-4, with 9 positions matching TRBD1. The CDR3 loop spans 14 amino acids. Germline V CDR1 and CDR2: SNHLY, FYNNEI. The CDR3 here is CVSSTGTGNEKLFF. The CDR3 bases are TGTGTCAGCAGTACCGGGACAGGGAACGAAAAACTGTTTTTT. The entire variable domain, with the rest obtained from reference TRBV2 and TRBJ1-4, is as follows: EPEVTQTPSHQVTQMGQEVILRCVPISNHLYFYWYRQILGQKVEFLVSFYNNEISEKSEIFDDQFSVERPDGSNFTLKIRSTKLEDSAMYFCVSSTGTGNEKLFFGSGTQLSVL.

This clonotype has more than one count but fewer than ten. V and J are TRBV20-1 and TRBJ1-6; TRBD1 aligns across 7 bases. The CDR3 extends over 14 amino acids. V lost 4 bases to trimming and J lost 2 bases; unmatched junction nucleotides: 2. Germline lookup yields CDR1 DFQATT and CDR2 SNEGSKA (reference sequence). The CDR3 DNA reads TGCAGTGCTACGACAGGGACCTATAATTCACCCCTCCACTTT. Translated: CSATTGTYNSPLHF.

The gene calls are TRBV5-4 and TRBJ2-1, with no clear D. Per the germline V gene, CDR1 is SGHNT and CDR2 is YYREEE (reference sequence). The CDR3 consists of 13 residues. The V end was cut by 9 bases, the J end by 0 bases, with 10 bases between. The CDR3 region has the DNA TGTGCCATCAGGCTTGACTCCTACAATGAGCAGTTCTTC. It is translated as CAIRLDSYNEQFF.

The CDR3 nucleotides read TGCAGTGCTGGGATGAGTGATACGCAGTATTTT. It codes for CSAGMSDTQYF. The chain recombines TRBV20-1 with TRBJ2-3, with unresolved D. The CDR3 runs to 11 residues. Deletions cut 5 bases from V and 6 bases from J, with 9 bases between. CDR1 is DFQATT, CDR2 SNEGSKA, per germline (reference sequence).

The chain employs TRBV5-1 and TRBJ1-1, with 7 bases matching TRBD1. Losses at the gene ends were 4 bases for V and 6 bases for J; bases not matched to a gene: 6. The CDR3 is 13 amino acids. The germline V gene encodes CDR1 SGHRS and CDR2 YFSETQ. The DNA of the CDR3 is TGCGCCAGCAGCCTCACAGGGGCCTCTGAAGCTTTCTTT. It encodes CASSLTGASEAFF.

J is TRBJ2-3 and V is TRBV11-2, with D unresolved. V lost 3 bases, J lost 5 bases, and 21 bases lay in between. This CDR3 contains 17 residues. Looked up from germline, CDR1 is SGHAT and CDR2 is FQNNGV. This CDR3 is CASSFLKGARMGDTQYF. In DNA, the CDR3 is TGTGCCAGCAGCTTCCTAAAGGGCGCCCGGATGGGAGATACGCAGTATTTT.

This clonotype was found a few times. The rearrangement links TRBV2 to TRBJ1-2; no firm D call. The V gene lost 6 bases and the J gene lost 7 bases, with 9 bases spanning the gap. Looked up from germline, CDR1 is SNHLY and CDR2 is FYNNEI. This CDR3 is built from 11 residues. The CDR3 bases are TGTGCCAGCAGAGCGGGTGTTGGCTACACCTTC. It yields the protein CASRAGVGYTF.

Worth noting for this clonotype: One base away lies a much larger clone, so this may be a sequencing read error. Written as DNA, the CDR3 is TGTGCCAGCAGCCTGGGACGGATTAACTATGGCTACACCTTC. Translation gives CASSLGRINYGYTF. The V gene is TRBV7-9, the J gene TRBJ1-2; D possibly corresponds to TRBD1 (5 bases). Per the germline V gene, CDR1 is SEHNR and CDR2 is FQNEAQ (reference sequence). The V gene lost 5 bases and the J gene lost 1 base, with 11 bases spanning the gap. CDR3 length: 14 amino acids.

This clonotype appeared a few times. The rearrangement uses TRBV4-3 and TRBJ2-1; 10 bases map to TRBD2. This CDR3 contains 16 residues. Germline V gene lookup returns CDR1 LGHNA and CDR2 YSLEER. Germline trimming cut 1 base from V and 0 bases from J; bases unmatched to any gene: 0. The CDR3 here is CASSQGTSGSYNEQFF. The CDR3 DNA sequence: TGCGCCAGCAGCCAAGGGACTAGCGGCTCCTACAATGAGCAGTTCTTC.

This clonotype was picked up a small number of times. The chain links TRBV5-6 to TRBJ1-1, with no clear D. There are 12 residues in the CDR3. V lost 0 bases to trimming and J lost 10 bases, with 10 bases between them. Per the germline V gene, CDR1 is SGHDT and CDR2 is YYEEEE. Here the CDR3 DNA reads TGTGCCAGCAGCTTGGGATTAAGTGGAGCTTTCTTT. The encoded protein is CASSLGLSGAFF.